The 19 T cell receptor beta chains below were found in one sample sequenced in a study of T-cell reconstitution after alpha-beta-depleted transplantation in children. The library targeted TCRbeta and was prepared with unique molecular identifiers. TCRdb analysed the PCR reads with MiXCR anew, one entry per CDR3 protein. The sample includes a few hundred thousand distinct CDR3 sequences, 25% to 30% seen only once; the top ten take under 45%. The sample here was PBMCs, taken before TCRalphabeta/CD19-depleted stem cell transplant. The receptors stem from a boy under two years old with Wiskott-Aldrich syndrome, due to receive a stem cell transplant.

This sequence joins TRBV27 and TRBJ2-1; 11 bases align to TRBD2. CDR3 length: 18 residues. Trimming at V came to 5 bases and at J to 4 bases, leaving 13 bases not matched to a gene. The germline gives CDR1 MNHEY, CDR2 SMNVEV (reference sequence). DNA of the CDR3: TGTGCCAGCAGTCCCACGAGACTAGCGGGAATCTGGTACAATGAGCAGTTCTTC. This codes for CASSPTRLAGIWYNEQFF.

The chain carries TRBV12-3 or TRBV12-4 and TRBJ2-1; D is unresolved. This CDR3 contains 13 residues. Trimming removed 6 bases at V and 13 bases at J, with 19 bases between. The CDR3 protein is CASSFSTAIHQFF. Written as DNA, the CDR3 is TGTGCCAGCAGCTTCAGTACGGCCATTCACCAGTTCTTC.

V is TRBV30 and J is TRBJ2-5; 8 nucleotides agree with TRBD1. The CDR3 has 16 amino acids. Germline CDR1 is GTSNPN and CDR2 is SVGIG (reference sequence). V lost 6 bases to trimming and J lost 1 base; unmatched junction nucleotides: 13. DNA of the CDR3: TGTGCCTGTGGGACAGGAATTGGGGGACCCCAAGAGACCCAGTACTTC. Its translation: CACGTGIGGPQETQYF.

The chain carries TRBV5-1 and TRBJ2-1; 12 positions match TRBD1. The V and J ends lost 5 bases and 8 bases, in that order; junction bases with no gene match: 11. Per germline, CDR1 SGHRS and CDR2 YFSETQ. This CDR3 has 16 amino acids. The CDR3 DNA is TGCGCCAGCAGGGCTCCGGGACAGGGGGCGCAGGATGAGCAGTTCTTC. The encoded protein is CASRAPGQGAQDEQFF.

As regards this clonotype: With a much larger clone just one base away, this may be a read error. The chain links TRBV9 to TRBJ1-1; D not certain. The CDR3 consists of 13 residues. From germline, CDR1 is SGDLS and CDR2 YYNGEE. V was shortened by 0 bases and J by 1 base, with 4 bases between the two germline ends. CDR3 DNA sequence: TGTGCCAGCAGCGTAGAGCGGAACACTGAAGCTTTCTTT. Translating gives CASSVERNTEAFF.

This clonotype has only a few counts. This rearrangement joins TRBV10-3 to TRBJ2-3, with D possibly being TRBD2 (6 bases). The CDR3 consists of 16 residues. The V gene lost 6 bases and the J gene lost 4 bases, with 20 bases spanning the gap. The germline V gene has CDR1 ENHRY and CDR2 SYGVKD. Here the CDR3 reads CAISRGGGIYPDTQYF. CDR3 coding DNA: TGTGCCATCAGCCGGGGTGGCGGGATTTACCCAGATACGCAGTATTTT.

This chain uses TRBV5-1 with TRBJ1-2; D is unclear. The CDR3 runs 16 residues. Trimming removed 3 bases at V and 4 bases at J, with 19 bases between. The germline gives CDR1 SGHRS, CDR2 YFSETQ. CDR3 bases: TGCGCCAGCAGCTCTTCTACCCAAGACGGAAGCTATGGCTACACCTTC. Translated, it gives CASSSSTQDGSYGYTF. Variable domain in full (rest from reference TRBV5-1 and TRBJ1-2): KAGVTQTPRYLIKTRGQQVTLSCSPISGHRSVSWYQQTPGQGLQFLFEYFSETQRNKGNFPGRFSGRQFSNSRSEMNVSTLELGDSALYLCASSSSTQDGSYGYTFGSGTRLTVV.

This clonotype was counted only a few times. The CDR3 is CASSLLAGNTQYF. DNA of the CDR3: TGTGCCAGCAGCTTACTAGCGGGAAATACGCAGTATTTT. This chain joins TRBV7-2 and TRBJ2-3; 9 bases agree with TRBD2. CDR1 and CDR2 from the germline V gene are SGHTA and FQGNSA. The CDR3 totals 13 residues. With 2 bases clipped from V and 7 bases from J, the junction kept 1 base outside the gene matches.

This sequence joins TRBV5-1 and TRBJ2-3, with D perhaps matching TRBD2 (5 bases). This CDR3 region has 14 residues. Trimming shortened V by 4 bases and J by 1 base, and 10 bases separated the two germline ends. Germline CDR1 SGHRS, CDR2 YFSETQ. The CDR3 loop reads CASSQADGTDTQYF. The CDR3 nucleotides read TGCGCCAGCAGCCAAGCGGATGGCACAGATACGCAGTATTTT. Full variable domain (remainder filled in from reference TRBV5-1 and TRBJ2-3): KAGVTQTPRYLIKTRGQQVTLSCSPISGHRSVSWYQQTPGQGLQFLFEYFSETQRNKGNFPGRFSGRQFSNSRSEMNVSTLELGDSALYLCASSQADGTDTQYFGPGTRLTVL.

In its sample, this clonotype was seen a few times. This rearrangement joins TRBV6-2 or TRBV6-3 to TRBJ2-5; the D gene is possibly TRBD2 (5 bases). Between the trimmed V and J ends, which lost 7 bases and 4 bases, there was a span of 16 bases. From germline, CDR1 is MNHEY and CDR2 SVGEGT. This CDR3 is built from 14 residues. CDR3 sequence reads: CASTPPRAAETQYF. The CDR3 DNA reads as TGTGCCAGCACTCCCCCGAGGGCCGCAGAGACCCAGTACTTC.

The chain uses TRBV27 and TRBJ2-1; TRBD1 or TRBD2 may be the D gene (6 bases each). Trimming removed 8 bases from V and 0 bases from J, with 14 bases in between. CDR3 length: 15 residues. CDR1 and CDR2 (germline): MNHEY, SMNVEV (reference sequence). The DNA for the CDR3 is TGTGCCAGCGGGGGGCTTGCCAGCTCCTACAATGAGCAGTTCTTC. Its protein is CASGGLASSYNEQFF.

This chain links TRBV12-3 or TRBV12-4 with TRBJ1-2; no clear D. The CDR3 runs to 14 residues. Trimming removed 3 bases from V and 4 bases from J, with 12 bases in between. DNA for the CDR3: TGTGCCAGCAGTTTTGGGGTCTCCTCCTATGGCTACACCTTC. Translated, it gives CASSFGVSSYGYTF.

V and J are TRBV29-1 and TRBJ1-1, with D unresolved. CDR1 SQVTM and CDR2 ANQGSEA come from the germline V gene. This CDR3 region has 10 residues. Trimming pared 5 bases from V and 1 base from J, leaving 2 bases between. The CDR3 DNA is TGCAGCGTTCAGAACACTGAAGCTTTCTTT. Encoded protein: CSVQNTEAFF.

The DNA of the CDR3 is TGTGCCAGCAGCCTGAGGGATCTCGGGAATGAGCAGTTCTTC. Protein product: CASSLRDLGNEQFF. The chain links TRBV7-9 to TRBJ2-1; D is perhaps TRBD2 (5 bases). Trimming pared 5 bases from V and 7 bases from J, leaving 15 bases between. The germline CDR1 and CDR2 sequences are SEHNR and FQNEAQ (reference sequence). This CDR3 spans 14 amino acids.

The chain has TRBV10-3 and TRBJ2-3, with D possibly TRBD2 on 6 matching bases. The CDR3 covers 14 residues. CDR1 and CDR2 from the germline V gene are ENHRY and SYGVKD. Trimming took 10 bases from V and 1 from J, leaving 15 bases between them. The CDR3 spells CATRGSMGTDTQYF. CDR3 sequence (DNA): TGTGCCACGCGGGGATCGATGGGCACAGATACGCAGTATTTT.

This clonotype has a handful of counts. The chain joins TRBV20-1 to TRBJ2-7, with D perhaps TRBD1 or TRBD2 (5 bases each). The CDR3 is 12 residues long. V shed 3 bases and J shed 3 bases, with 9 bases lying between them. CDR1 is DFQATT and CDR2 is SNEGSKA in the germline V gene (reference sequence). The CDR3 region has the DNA TGCAGTGCTAGGGGGACGGTCTACGAGCAGTACTTC. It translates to CSARGTVYEQYF.

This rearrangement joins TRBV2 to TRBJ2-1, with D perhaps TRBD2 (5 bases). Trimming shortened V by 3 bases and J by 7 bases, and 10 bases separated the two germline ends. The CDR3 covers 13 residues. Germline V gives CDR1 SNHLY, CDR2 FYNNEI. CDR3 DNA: TGTGCCAGCAGTGATAGCGCGTGGAATGAGCAGTTCTTC. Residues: CASSDSAWNEQFF. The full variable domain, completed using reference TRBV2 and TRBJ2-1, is EPEVTQTPSHQVTQMGQEVILRCVPISNHLYFYWYRQILGQKVEFLVSFYNNEISEKSEIFDDQFSVERPDGSNFTLKIRSTKLEDSAMYFCASSDSAWNEQFFGPGTRLTVL.

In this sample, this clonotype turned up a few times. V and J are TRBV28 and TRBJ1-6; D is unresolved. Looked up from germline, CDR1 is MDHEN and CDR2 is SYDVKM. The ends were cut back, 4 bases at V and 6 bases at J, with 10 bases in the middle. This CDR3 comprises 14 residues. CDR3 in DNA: TGTGCCAGCAGTTCTGTACAGCCTAATTCACCCCTCCACTTT. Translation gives CASSSVQPNSPLHF. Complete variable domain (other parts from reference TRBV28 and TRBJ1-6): DVKVTQSSRYLVKRTGEKVFLECVQDMDHENMFWYRQDPGLGLRLIYFSYDVKMKEKGDIPEGYSVSREKKERFSLILESASTNQTSMYLCASSSVQPNSPLHFGNGTRLTVT.

The CDR3 DNA is TGTGCCACCAGTGACATTCCAATGAAGAGTTCCACCACAGATACGCAGTATTTT. This encodes CATSDIPMKSSTTDTQYF. The gene calls are TRBV24-1 and TRBJ2-3; D gene uncertain. The CDR3 loop spans 18 amino acids. V dropped 4 bases and J dropped 2 bases, with 21 bases sitting between them. Germline assignment: CDR1 KGHDR and CDR2 SFDVKD.